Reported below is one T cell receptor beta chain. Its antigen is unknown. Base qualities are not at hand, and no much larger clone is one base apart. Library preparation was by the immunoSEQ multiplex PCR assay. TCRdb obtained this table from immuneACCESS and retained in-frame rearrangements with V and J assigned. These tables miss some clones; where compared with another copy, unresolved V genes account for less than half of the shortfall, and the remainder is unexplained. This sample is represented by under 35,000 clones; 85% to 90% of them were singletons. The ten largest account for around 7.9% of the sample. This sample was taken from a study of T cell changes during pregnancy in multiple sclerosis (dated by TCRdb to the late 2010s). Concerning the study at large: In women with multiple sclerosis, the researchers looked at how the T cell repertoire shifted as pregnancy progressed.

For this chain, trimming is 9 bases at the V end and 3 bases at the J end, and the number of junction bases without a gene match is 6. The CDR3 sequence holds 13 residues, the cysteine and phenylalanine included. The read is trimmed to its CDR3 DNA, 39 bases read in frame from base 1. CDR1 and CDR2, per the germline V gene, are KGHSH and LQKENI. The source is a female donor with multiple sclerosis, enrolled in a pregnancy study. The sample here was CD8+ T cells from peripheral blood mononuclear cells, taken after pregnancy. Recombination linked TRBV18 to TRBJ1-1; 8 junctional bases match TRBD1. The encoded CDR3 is CASAGGSDTEAFF. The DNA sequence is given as TGTGCCAGTGCAGGGGGCTCGGACACTGAAGCTTTCTTT.